The T cell receptor beta chain described here comes from a study of cytomegalovirus exposure and HLA in healthy donors. Study findings and constraints: Later analysis revealed greater clonal expansion in HLA-associated TCR beta chains than in equally common others. A previous analysis found most TCR beta V segments productive roughly 87% or roughly 30% of the time. Later analysis showed most CMV-associated TCR beta chains appearing HLA-restricted.

This CDR3 is built from 12 residues. CDR1 and CDR2 from the germline V gene are SGHAT and FQDESV (reference sequence). Losses at the gene ends were 4 bases for V and 5 bases for J; bases not matched to a gene: 0. Of note for this clone: What it recognizes is unknown.

13 Jbeta primers and 60 Vbeta primers were used for the PCR. Data came from immunoSEQ multiplex PCR; TCRdb stores just in-frame clones and leaves some out. The sample holds some 200,000 clones, about four fifths seen once. The J gene is TRBJ2-7, the V gene TRBV11-1, with TRBD1 matching over 9 bases. Material for sequencing was PBMCs. The clonotype was recovered from a female donor in good health and CMV-seronegative. The CDR3 nucleotides are TGTGCCAGCAGCTGGACAGGGGACGAGCAGTACTTC. It encodes CASSWTGDEQYF.